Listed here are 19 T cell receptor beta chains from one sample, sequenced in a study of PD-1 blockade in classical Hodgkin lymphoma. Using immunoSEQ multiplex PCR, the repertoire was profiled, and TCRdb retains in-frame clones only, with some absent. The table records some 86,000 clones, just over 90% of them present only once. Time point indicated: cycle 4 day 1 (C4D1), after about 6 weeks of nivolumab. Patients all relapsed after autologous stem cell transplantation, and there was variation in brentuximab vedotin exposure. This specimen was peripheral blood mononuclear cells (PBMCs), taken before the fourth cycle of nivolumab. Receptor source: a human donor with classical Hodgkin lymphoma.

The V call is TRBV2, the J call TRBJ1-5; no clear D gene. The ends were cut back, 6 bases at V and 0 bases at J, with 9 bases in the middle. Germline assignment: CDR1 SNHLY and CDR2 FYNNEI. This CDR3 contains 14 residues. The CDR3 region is CASSLIDSNQPQHF. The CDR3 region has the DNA TGTGCCAGCAGCCTGATCGATAGCAATCAGCCCCAGCATTTT.

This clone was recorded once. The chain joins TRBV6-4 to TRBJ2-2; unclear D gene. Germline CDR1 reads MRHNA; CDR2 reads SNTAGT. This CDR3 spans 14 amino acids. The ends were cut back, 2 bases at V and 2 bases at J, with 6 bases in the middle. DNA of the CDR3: TGTGCCAGCAGTGACAGGGTTAACACCGGGGAGCTGTTTTTT. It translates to CASSDRVNTGELFF.

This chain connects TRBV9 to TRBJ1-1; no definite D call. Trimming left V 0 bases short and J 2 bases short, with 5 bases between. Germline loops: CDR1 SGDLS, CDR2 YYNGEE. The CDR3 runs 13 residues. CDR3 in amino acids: CASSVEANTEAFF. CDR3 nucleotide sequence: TGTGCCAGCAGCGTAGAGGCTAACACTGAAGCTTTCTTT.

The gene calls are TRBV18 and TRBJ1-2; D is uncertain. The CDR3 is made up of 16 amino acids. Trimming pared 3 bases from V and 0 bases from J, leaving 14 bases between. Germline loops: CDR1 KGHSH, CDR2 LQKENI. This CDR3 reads CASSPQPTEANYGYTF. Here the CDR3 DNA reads TGTGCCAGCTCACCCCAACCGACGGAAGCTAACTATGGCTACACCTTC.

CDR3 coding DNA: TGTGCCAGCAGCTACGACAGGGGGACTGAAAAACTGTTTTTT. Its translation: CASSYDRGTEKLFF. This chain connects TRBV5-4 to TRBJ1-4; 9 positions match TRBD1. J gave up 7 bases and V 3 bases, and 4 bases lay outside the gene matches. Germline V lookup: CDR1 SGHNT, CDR2 YYREEE (reference sequence). CDR3 length: 14 residues.

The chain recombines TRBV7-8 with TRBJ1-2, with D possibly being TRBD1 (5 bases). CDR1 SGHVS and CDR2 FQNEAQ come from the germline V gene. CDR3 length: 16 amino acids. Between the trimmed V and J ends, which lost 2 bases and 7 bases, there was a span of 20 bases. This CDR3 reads CASSLFPPPGPSGYTF. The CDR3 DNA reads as TGTGCCAGCAGCTTATTCCCCCCTCCGGGACCTAGTGGCTACACCTTC.

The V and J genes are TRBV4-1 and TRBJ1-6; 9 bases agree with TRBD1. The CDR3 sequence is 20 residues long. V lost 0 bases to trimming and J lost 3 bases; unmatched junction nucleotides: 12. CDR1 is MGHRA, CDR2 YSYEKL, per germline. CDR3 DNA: TGCGCCAGCAGCCAAGAAGGCGGACAGGGGACCGATTTCTATAATTCACCCCTCCACTTT. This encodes CASSQEGGQGTDFYNSPLHF.

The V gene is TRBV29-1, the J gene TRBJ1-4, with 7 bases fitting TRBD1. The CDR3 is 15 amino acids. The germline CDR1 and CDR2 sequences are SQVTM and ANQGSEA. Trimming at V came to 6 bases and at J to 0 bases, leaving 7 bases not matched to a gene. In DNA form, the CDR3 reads TGCAGCGTATACACAGGGGTTGCAACTAATGAAAAACTGTTTTTT. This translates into CSVYTGVATNEKLFF.

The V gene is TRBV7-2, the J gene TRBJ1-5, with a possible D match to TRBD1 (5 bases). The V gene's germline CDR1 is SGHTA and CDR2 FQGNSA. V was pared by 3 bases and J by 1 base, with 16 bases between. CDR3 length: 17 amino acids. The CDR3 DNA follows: TGTGCCAGCAGCTTGGGTTGGGGCAGGGCAAGCAATCAGCCCCAGCATTTT. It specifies CASSLGWGRASNQPQHF. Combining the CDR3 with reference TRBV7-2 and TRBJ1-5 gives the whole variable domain GAGVSQSPSNKVTEKGKDVELRCDPISGHTALYWYRQSLGQGLEFLIYFQGNSAPDKSGLPSDRFSAERTGGSVSTLTIQRTQQEDSAVYLCASSLGWGRASNQPQHFGDGTRLSIL.

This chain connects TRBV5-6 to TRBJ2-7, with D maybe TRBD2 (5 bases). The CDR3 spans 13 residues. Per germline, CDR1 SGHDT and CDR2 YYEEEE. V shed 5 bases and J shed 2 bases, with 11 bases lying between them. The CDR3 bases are TGTGCCAGCAGTCCGGGGAAGACCTACGAGCAGTACTTC. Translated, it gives CASSPGKTYEQYF.

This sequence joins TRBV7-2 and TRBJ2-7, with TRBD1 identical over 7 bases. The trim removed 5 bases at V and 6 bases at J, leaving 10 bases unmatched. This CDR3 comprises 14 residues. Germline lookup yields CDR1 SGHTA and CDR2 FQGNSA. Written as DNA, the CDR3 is TGTGCCAGCAGCCCAACCACGACAGGGAGCGAGCAGTACTTC. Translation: CASSPTTTGSEQYF.

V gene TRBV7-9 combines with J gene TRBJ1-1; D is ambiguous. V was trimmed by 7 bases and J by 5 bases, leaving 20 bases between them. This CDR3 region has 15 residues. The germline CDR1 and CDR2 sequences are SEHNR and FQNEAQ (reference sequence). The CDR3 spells CASTPRAVSRTEAFF. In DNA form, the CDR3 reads TGTGCCAGCACCCCGCGGGCAGTATCGAGAACTGAAGCTTTCTTT.

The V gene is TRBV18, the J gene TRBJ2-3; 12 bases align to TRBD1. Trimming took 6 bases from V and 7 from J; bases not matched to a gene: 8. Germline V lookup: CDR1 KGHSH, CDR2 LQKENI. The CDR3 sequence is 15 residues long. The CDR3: CASSTGQGAANTQYF. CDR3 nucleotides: TGTGCCAGCTCTACGGGACAGGGGGCAGCTAATACGCAGTATTTT.

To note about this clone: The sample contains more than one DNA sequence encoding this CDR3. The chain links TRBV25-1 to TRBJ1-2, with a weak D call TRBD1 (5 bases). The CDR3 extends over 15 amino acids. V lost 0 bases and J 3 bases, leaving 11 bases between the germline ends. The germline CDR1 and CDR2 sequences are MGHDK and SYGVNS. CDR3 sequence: CASSEYLEGHYGYTF. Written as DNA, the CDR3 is TGTGCCAGCAGTGAATATCTGGAGGGGCACTATGGCTACACCTTC.

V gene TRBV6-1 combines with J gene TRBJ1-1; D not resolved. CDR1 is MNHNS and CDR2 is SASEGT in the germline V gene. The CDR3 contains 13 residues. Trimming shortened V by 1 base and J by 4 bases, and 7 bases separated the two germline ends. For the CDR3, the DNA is TGTGCCAGCAGTGAAGGGAGGATCACTGAAGCTTTCTTT. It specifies CASSEGRITEAFF.

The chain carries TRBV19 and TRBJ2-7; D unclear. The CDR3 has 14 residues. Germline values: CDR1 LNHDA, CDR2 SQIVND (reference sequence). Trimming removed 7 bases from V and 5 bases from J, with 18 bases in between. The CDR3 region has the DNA TGTGCCAGTACCCCGGGTAAGGTTGGGGACGAGCAGTACTTC. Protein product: CASTPGKVGDEQYF.

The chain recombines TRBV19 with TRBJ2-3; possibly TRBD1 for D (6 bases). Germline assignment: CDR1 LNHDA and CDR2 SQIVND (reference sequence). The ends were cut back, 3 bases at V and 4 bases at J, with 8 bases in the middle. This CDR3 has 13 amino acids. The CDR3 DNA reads TGTGCCAGTAGTATGGGGGCGGCAGATACGCAGTATTTT. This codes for CASSMGAADTQYF.

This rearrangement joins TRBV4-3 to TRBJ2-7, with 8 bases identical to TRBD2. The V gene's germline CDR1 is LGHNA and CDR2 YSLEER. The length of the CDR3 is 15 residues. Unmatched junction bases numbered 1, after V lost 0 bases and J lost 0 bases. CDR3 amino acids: CASSQDTSGSYEQYF. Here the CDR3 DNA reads TGCGCCAGCAGCCAAGATACTAGCGGCTCCTACGAGCAGTACTTC.

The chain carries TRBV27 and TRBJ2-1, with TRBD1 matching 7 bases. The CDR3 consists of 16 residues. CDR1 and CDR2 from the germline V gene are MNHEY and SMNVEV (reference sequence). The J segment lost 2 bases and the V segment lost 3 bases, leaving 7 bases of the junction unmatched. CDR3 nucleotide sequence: TGTGCCAGCAGTTTTCGCCCGACAGGGACCTACAATGAGCAGTTCTTC. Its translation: CASSFRPTGTYNEQFF.